This T cell receptor beta chain was sequenced in a study of blood T cell repertoires in COVID-19. Background on the study: Donors in the United States, Italy and Spain gave samples during acute or convalescent COVID-19. In each case, the material was cDNA or gDNA derived from T cells, B-cell-depleted T cells, or PBMCs.

V lost 0 bases to trimming and J lost 2 bases; unmatched junction nucleotides: 5. The germline CDR1 and CDR2 sequences are MNHEY and SVGAGI. The CDR3 runs to 16 residues. In the original analysis: Scientists estimated how many nucleated cells there were by amplifying reference gene primers. Sequencing used immunoSEQ multiplex PCR; TCRdb keeps in-frame clones, though not all of them. V, J and clone size reflect that table, while D and trimming were determined from the DNA. Among over 100,000 clones, around 83% were seen once, and the ten largest hold 6.5% to 10%. This clonotype was sampled from a man between 65 and 85 years old with acute or convalescent COVID-19. Sample: peripheral blood. The chain carries TRBV6-5 and TRBJ2-7; 9 nucleotides line up with TRBD2. CDR3 coding DNA: TGTGCCAGCAGTTACTCCGAGCGGGGGGCTACCTACGAGCAGTACTTC. This sequence encodes CASSYSERGATYEQYF.